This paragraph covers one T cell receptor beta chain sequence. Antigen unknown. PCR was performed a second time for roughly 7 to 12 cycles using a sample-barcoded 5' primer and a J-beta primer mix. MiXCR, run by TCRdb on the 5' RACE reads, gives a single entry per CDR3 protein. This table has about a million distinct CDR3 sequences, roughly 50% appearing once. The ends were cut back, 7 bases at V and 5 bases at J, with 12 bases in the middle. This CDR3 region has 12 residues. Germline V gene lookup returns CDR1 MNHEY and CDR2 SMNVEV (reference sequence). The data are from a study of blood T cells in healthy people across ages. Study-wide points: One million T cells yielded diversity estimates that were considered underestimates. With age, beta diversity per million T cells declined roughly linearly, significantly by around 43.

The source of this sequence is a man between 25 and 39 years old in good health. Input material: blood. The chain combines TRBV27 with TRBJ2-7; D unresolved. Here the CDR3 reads CASKVNSHEQYF. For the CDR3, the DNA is TGTGCCAGCAAAGTGAATTCCCACGAGCAGTACTTC.